The rows below give T cell receptor beta chains drawn from one sample of a study of blood T cell repertoires in COVID-19. TCRdb's table, derived via immunoSEQ multiplex PCR, lists solely in-frame clones and lacks some. Found here are 120,000 or so clones, almost 70% of them singletons; the top ten hold 2.2%. The sample taken for sequencing was peripheral blood. The receptors stem from a woman aged 65 to 85 with acute or convalescent COVID-19. Each CDR3 is given with its conserved first and last residue. The D gene is left open where the match is weak.

v_gene	j_gene	d_gene	CDR3aa
TRBV28	TRBJ2-5	.	CASSHTGSETQYF
TRBV18	TRBJ2-7	.	CASSRYSYEQYF
TRBV5-5	TRBJ2-5	.	CASSLAPFETQYF
TRBV30	TRBJ1-3	.	CAWRDRAQGNTIYF
TRBV27	TRBJ1-4	TRBD1	CASSLSGQGANEKLFF
TRBV6-5	TRBJ2-1	TRBD2	CASSPAGLAGDEQFF
TRBV18	TRBJ2-2	.	CASSSGNTGELFF
TRBV7-6	TRBJ1-1	.	CASSFSRNTEAFF
TRBV19	TRBJ1-1	.	CASSIRLSGALKGNTEAFF
TRBV7-9	TRBJ1-6	.	CASSGRVDSPLHF
TRBV13	TRBJ1-6	TRBD1	CASSYGTGGNSPLHF
TRBV7-2	TRBJ2-3	TRBD1	CASSRTGGNRDTQYF
TRBV18	TRBJ2-5	.	CASSPLPRGETQYF
TRBV6-6	TRBJ2-6	.	CASIISGANVLTF
TRBV5-1	TRBJ2-1	TRBD1	CASSTDGQGVNEQFF
TRBV2	TRBJ2-3	.	CASSDSLASSTDTQYF
TRBV11-2	TRBJ2-1	TRBD2	CASSPTSGESYNEQFF
TRBV5-6	TRBJ2-5	TRBD2	CASSFLAGVTQETQYF
TRBV19	TRBJ1-2	TRBD1	CASSMRDRPYGYTF